The present TCR beta chain was sequenced within a study of PD-L1 blockade in urothelial cancer. Across the study: Blood samples had a median of roughly 140,000 T cells.

Repertoires were generated with immunoSEQ multiplex PCR, while TCRdb's copy carries only in-frame clones and drops some. The sample contains roughly 100,000 clones, around 85% of which appear only once. The study collected 1 to 8 samples per patient, pretreatment and on-treatment. V shed 2 bases and J 4 bases; nucleotides not matched to a gene: 7. Germline values: CDR1 GTSNPN, CDR2 SVGIG (reference sequence). The length of the CDR3 is 15 residues. This specimen consisted of PBMCs, obtained around atezolizumab (anti-PD-L1) treatment. V is TRBV30 and J is TRBJ2-3, with 9 bases lining up with TRBD2. The source of this sequence is a man aged 45-65 years with urothelial cancer. This CDR3 is CAWSPKAGGADTQYF. The DNA for the CDR3 is TGTGCCTGGAGTCCCAAAGCGGGAGGCGCAGATACGCAGTATTTT.